This is a list of T cell receptor beta chains from one sample in a study of tumor and adjacent non-tumor tissue in lung cancer. TCRdb analysed the multiplex PCR reads with MiXCR anew, one entry per CDR3 protein. The data contain 85,000 to 130,000 distinct CDR3 sequences, 65% of them singletons. The sample comprised distant non-tumor lung tissue. These receptors originate from a man aged 25-40 years with non-small cell lung cancer. CDR3s leave out the opening cysteine and the closing phenylalanine or tryptophan. D genes are given only for firm matches. Some rows mark clone size as missing; the rest say once, few, many or name a class of expanded clone.

d_call clone_size j_call v_call cdr3_aa
. . TRBJ2-6 TRBV5-1 ASSLEGTLSGANVLS
. . TRBJ2-6 TRBV6-2/TRBV6-3 ASSYSVSEANVLT
. . TRBJ1-1 TRBV6-5 ASSYPGNIEAF
TRBD1 many TRBJ2-7 TRBV5-4 ASSRDRVSIWEQY
TRBD1 . TRBJ2-2 TRBV29-1 SVEPLRGLGTGELF
. many TRBJ2-7 TRBV20-1 STNGIHNDEQY
. many TRBJ2-7 TRBV24-1 ATSDGSYEQY
TRBD2 . TRBJ2-1 TRBV12-5 DSGSKTSGTVNEQF
. many TRBJ2-5 TRBV14 ASSQDYDSQETQY
. many TRBJ1-6 TRBV20-1 SAREGSAGYNSPLH
. . TRBJ2-7 TRBV20-1 SVPKGGTSHEQY
. . TRBJ1-1 TRBV6-5 PSSYFGRYTEAF
. . TRBJ2-7 TRBV11-2 AGSLRASEYEQY
. . TRBJ1-2 TRBV7-8 ASTPGEDNYGYT
. . TRBJ2-3 TRBV6-6 ASTSPRNIDGIDTQY
TRBD2 . TRBJ2-2 TRBV29-1 SVGTGEGLPGDLF
. . TRBJ2-1 TRBV12-3/TRBV12-4 ANRQEAQDEQF
TRBD2 . TRBJ2-3 TRBV11-1 AGSPWTSRERTDTQY
TRBD2 . TRBJ2-6 TRBV5-6 ARSPRGRGGSSSGANVLT
. . TRBJ1-4 TRBV6-2/TRBV6-3 VSRIGQASATNEKLF
. . TRBJ1-3 TRBV29-1 SIEYVGSGSGHTIY
TRBD2 . TRBJ2-3 TRBV20-1 SAPSGGEDTQY
. . TRBJ1-2 TRBV20-1 GTRDKGLGDGYT
. . TRBJ1-4 TRBV11-2 TSSQTLATNEKLF
. few TRBJ2-2 TRBV24-1 ATSDSRRDTGELF
. few TRBJ2-7 TRBV11-2 ASSSPVGVEQY
. . TRBJ2-7 TRBV4-1 ASSQAGDNAHEQY
TRBD1 . TRBJ2-7 TRBV29-1 GVHRGSYEQY
. . TRBJ2-7 TRBV29-1 GVGGSVYEQY
. many TRBJ1-2 TRBV7-9 ASSLGAAYGYT
TRBD2 . TRBJ2-1 TRBV4-2 ASSQDQASGPYNEQS
. . TRBJ2-3 TRBV28 ASSILTSTYTQY
. . TRBJ2-7 TRBV29-1 SGVPRDSYDQY
TRBD1 . TRBJ2-5 TRBV20-1 SAPGGAGTGETHY
TRBD2 . TRBJ2-1 TRBV6-2/TRBV6-3 ASSLRGGINEQF
. . TRBJ2-1 TRBV20-1 SALTEINVLHEQF
TRBD1 many TRBJ2-4 TRBV28 ASSISTGRHIQY
. . TRBJ1-1 TRBV12-3/TRBV12-4 ASSVVEASEAF
. . TRBJ2-7 TRBV11-2 ASSPSGGLAVEQY
. . TRBJ1-3 TRBV11-1 ASSGPSPGNTIY
. few TRBJ1-1 TRBV12-3/TRBV12-4 ACSSSTGNTEAF